This is a list of T cell receptor beta chains from one sample in a study of cytomegalovirus exposure and HLA in healthy donors. Assay used: immunoSEQ multiplex PCR; TCRdb lists only in-frame clones, some missing. The sample holds nearly 65,000 clones, 73% seen once. Sequencing input: PBMCs. The receptors were gathered from a man aged 50 to 60 in good health and CMV-seronegative. The CDR3 runs from the conserved cysteine through the conserved F or W. D genes are given only for firm matches. Clone size is not always given. Where it is, it says once, few, many or a class for expanded clones.

TRBD2,TRBV7-9,TRBJ2-1,once,CSSSLGELAGVQDEQFF,TGTTCCAGCAGCTTAGGGGAACTAGCGGGGGTTCAGGATGAGCAGTTCTTC
TRBD1,TRBV7-3,TRBJ1-1,.,CASSGTANTEAFF,TGTGCCAGCAGCGGGACAGCGAACACTGAGGCTTTCTTT
.,TRBV6-1,TRBJ2-5,.,CASSEFSRQETQYF,TGTGCCAGCAGTGAATTTTCCAGACAAGAGACCCAGTACTTC
.,TRBV6-5,TRBJ1-6,few,CASSYSGGEGSPLHF,TGTGCCAGCAGTTACTCGGGGGGGGAGGGTTCACCCCTCCACTTT
.,TRBV5-1,TRBJ2-7,.,CASSWTEAGEQYF,TGCGCCAGCAGCTGGACAGAGGCGGGCGAGCAGTACTTC
TRBD2,TRBV11-2,TRBJ2-5,.,CASSSGTSGGIQETQYF,TGTGCCAGCAGCTCCGGGACTAGCGGGGGGATCCAAGAGACCCAGTACTTC
.,TRBV18,TRBJ1-1,.,CASSQRQFTEAFF,TGTGCCAGCTCGCAAAGACAGTTCACTGAAGCTTTCTTT
TRBD1,TRBV6-5,TRBJ1-2,.,CASSYTDRGVYGYTF,TGTGCCAGCAGTTACACGGACAGGGGGGTCTATGGCTACACCTTC
TRBD2,TRBV27,TRBJ2-1,.,CASSRSGGAYNEQFF,TGTGCCAGCAGTCGAAGCGGGGGGGCCTACAATGAGCAGTTCTTC
TRBD2,TRBV28,TRBJ2-2,.,CASNSGSGGATGELFF,TGTGCCAGCAACTCCGGGAGCGGGGGTGCTACCGGGGAGCTGTTTTTT
.,TRBV9,TRBJ1-6,.,CASSVDTRVGNSPLHF,TGTGCCAGCAGCGTAGACACGAGGGTCGGGAATTCACCCCTCCACTTT